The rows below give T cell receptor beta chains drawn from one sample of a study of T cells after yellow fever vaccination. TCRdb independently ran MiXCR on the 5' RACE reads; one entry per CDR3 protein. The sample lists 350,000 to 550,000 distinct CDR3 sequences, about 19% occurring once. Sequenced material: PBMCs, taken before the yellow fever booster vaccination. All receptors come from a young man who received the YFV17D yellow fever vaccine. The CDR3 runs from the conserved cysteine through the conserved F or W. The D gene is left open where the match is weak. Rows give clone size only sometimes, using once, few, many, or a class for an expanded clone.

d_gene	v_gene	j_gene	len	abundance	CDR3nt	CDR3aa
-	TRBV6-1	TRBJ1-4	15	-	TGTGCCAGCAGCCCCTACCCGGACCCAGGGGAAAAACTGTTTTTT	CASSPYPDPGEKLFF
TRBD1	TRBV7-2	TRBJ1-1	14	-	TGTGCCAGCAGCGCTGGGACAGGCCGCACTGAAGCTTTCTTT	CASSAGTGRTEAFF
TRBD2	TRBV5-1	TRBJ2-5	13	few	TGCGCCAGCAGCACGACTAGCACGGAGACCCAGTACTTC	CASSTTSTETQYF
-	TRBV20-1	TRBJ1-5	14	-	TGCAGTGCTACCTGGAGGGGTGGAAATCAGCCCCAGCATTTT	CSATWRGGNQPQHF
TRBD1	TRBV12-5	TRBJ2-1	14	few	TGTGCTAGTGGTTGGGGGACAGGGGTCAATGAGCAGTTCTTC	CASGWGTGVNEQFF
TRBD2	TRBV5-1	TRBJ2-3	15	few	TGCGCCAGCAGCTTGGGGCTAGCGGCAGCCGATACGCAGTATTTT	CASSLGLAAADTQYF
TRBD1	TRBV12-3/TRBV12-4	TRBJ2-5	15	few	TGTGCCAGCAGAAGGACAGGGGGGCCGAAAGAGACCCAGTACTTC	CASRRTGGPKETQYF
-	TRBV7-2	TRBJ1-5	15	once	TGTGCCAGCACCGTTTACTCCCCCCCGACCCAGCCCCAGCATTTT	CASTVYSPPTQPQHF
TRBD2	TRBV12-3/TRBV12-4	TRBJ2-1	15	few	TGTGCCAGCAGTTTCGAGGCGGGGGCCTACAATGAGCAGTTCTTC	CASSFEAGAYNEQFF
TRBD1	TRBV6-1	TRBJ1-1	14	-	TGTGCCAGCAGTGGGGACAGGGGTGACACTGAAGCTTTCTTT	CASSGDRGDTEAFF
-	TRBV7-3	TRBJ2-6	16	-	TGTGCCAGCAGCCCTGAGGGGTACTCTGGGGCCAACGTCCTGACTTTC	CASSPEGYSGANVLTF
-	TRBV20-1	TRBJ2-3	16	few	TGCAGTGCTAGAGATCCGGGAAGTGCGAGGCCAGATACGCAGTATTTT	CSARDPGSARPDTQYF
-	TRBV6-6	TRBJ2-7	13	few	TGTGCCAGTGAGAGACTTGGATCCTACGAGCAGTACTTC	CASERLGSYEQYF
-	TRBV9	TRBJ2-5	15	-	TGTGCCAGCAGCGTGGGAGGGGGGCGAGGGGAGACCCAGTACTTC	CASSVGGGRGETQYF
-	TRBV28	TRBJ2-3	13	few	TGTGCCAGCAGTTTGACAGGATCAGATACGCAGTATTTT	CASSLTGSDTQYF
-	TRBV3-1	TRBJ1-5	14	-	TGTGCCAGCAGCCAAGCGCAGGGCAATCAGCCCCAGCATTTT	CASSQAQGNQPQHF
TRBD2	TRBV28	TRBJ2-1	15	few	TGTGCCAGCACCCCGGGAAGCGGGGACTACAATGAGCAGTTCTTC	CASTPGSGDYNEQFF
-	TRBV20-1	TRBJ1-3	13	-	TGCAGTGTACCGACGGGGCGAGGAAACACCATATATTTT	CSVPTGRGNTIYF
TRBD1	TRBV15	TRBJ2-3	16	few	TGTGCCACCAGCAGTACGTTATTCAGGGGGCAAGATACGCAGTATTTT	CATSSTLFRGQDTQYF
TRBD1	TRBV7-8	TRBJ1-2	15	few	TGTGCCAGCAGCCACGGACCCCTCGGACAGGGAGGCTACACCTTC	CASSHGPLGQGGYTF
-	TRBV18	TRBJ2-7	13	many	TGTGCCAGCTCACCCGGGGGCCAGGACGAGCAGTACTTC	CASSPGGQDEQYF
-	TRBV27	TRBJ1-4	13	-	TGTGCCAGCAGTTTACAACGGAATGAAAAACTGTTTTTT	CASSLQRNEKLFF
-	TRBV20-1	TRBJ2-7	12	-	TGCAGTGCATCGGACGGCACCTTCGAGCAGTACTTC	CSASDGTFEQYF
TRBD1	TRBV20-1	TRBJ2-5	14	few	TGCAGTGCTAGGATCGGGACAGCTCAAGAGACCCAGTACTTC	CSARIGTAQETQYF
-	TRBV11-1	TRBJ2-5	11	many	TGTGCCAGCAGCACCCGGGAGACCCAGTACTTC	CASSTRETQYF
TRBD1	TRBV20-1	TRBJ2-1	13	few	TGCAGTGCTCCAGGACAGGGCCGGTACGAGCAGTTCTTC	CSAPGQGRYEQFF
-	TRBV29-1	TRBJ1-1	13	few	TGCAGCGTTGTTAGGGGCGCGGAGACTGAAGCTTTCTTT	CSVVRGAETEAFF
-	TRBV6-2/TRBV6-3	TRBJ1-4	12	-	TGTGCCAGCAGTTACGGTCTGGAAAAACTGTTTTTT	CASSYGLEKLFF
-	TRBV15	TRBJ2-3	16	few	TGTGCCACCACCCTAGGGGAGGGGGGCCAGACAGATACGCAGTATTTT	CATTLGEGGQTDTQYF
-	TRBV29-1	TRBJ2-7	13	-	TGCAGCGTTGTAGGTTCGGGGACCTACGAGCAGTACTTC	CSVVGSGTYEQYF
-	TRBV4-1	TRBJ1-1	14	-	TGCGCCAGCAGCCAACCGGGACTCGGGACTGAAGCTTTCTTT	CASSQPGLGTEAFF
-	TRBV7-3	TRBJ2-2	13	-	TGTGCCAGCAGCCCTCGGACCGCCGGGGAGCTGTTTTTT	CASSPRTAGELFF
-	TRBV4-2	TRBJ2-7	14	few	TGTGCCAGCAGCCACGAACAGCTAACCTACGAGCAGTACTTC	CASSHEQLTYEQYF
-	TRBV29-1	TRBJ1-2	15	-	TGCAGCGTTGAAGTCGGGCAGGGCAAGAACTATGGCTACACCTTC	CSVEVGQGKNYGYTF
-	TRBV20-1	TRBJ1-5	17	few	TGCAGTGCGGACCCCCTCGGGGGGGCGGATAGCAATCAGCCCCAGCATTTT	CSADPLGGADSNQPQHF
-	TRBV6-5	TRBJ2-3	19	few	TGTGCCAGCAGTTACACCGGACCAGATGGGACCCCACCCCCAGATACGCAGTATTTT	CASSYTGPDGTPPPDTQYF
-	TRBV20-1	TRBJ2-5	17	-	TGCAGTGCTAGTATGTCAGGGGGAGGAAGTTGGCAAGAGACCCAGTACTTC	CSASMSGGGSWQETQYF
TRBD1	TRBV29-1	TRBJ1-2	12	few	TGCAGCGTTGACAAGGGGGCGAATGGCTACACCTTC	CSVDKGANGYTF
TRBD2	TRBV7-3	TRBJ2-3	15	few	TGTGCCAGCAGCTCCAGAGGCGGGGGGGCAGATACGCAGTATTTT	CASSSRGGGADTQYF
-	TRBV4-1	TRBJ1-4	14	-	TGCGCCAGCAGCCCGACAGGACCCGATGAAAAACTGTTTTTT	CASSPTGPDEKLFF
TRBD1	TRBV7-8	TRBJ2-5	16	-	TGTGCCAGCAGCTTAGGGGTGACAGGGGCGCAAGAGACCCAGTACTTC	CASSLGVTGAQETQYF
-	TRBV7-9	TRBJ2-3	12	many	TGTGCCAGCACCCTCGGGACAGATACGCAGTATTTT	CASTLGTDTQYF
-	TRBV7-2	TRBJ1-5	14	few	TGTGCCAGCAGCTTACGGGGGGCTAATCAGCCCCAGCATTTT	CASSLRGANQPQHF
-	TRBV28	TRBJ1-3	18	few	TGTGCCAGCAGTCCTAAGGGGCAGGGGAGGATCTCTGGAAACACCATATATTTT	CASSPKGQGRISGNTIYF
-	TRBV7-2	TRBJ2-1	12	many	TGTGCCAGCAGCTTAGTAGGTAGGGTCCTGTTCTTC	CASSLVGRVLFF
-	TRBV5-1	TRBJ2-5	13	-	TGCGCCAGCAGCTTTGCGGGTGCTGAGACCCAGTACTTC	CASSFAGAETQYF
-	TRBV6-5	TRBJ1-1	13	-	TGTGCCAGCAGAATACATCAAGAGGGTGAAGCTTTCTTT	CASRIHQEGEAFF
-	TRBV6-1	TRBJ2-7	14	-	TGTGCCAGCAGGTACGGCAGCCTCTCCTACGAGCAGTACTTC	CASRYGSLSYEQYF
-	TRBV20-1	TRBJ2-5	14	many	TGCAGTGCTAGCTCCAGGGGTGGCGGGGAGACCCAGTACTTC	CSASSRGGGETQYF
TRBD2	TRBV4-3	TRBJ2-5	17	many	TGCGCCAGCAGCCAGGATTGGACTAGCGGGGGCCCGGAGACCCAGTACTTC	CASSQDWTSGGPETQYF
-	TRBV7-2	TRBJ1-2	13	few	TGTGCCAGCAGCTCTGGGGACCACTATGGCTACACCTTC	CASSSGDHYGYTF
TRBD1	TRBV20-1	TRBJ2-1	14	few	TGCAGTGCTGCCGGGACAGGGGTGTGGAGCCTGCAGTTCTTC	CSAAGTGVWSLQFF
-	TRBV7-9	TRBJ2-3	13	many	TGTGCCAGCAGCTTATCAGAGGTGGATACGCAGTATTTT	CASSLSEVDTQYF
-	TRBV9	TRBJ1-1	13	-	TGTGCCAGCAGCGCTGGACGCGGCACTGAAGCTTTCTTT	CASSAGRGTEAFF
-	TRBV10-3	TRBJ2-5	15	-	TGTGCCATCAGTGATGGGACGGGGAGATGGGAGACCCAGTACTTC	CAISDGTGRWETQYF